This passage covers 25 T cell receptor beta chains from one sample sequenced in a study of blood T cells in healthy people across ages (dated by TCRdb to between 2014 and 2017). The library was generated by 5' RACE. Data came from an Illumina HiSeq 2500. A second PCR of roughly 7 to 12 cycles was run with a J-beta primer mix and a sample-barcoded 5' primer. The public reads were reanalyzed by TCRdb: fastp trimming at Q25, MiXCR alignment, in-frame beta chains only. Entries that share a CDR3 protein sequence are merged under the most common genes and DNA. Within this sample are about 1.8 million distinct CDR3 sequences, with about 50% of them counted one time only. The top ten clones comprise approximately 2.1% of the sample. Sequencing was performed on blood. The receptors were sampled from a woman in her 40s in good health.

V is TRBV5-1 and J is TRBJ1-1; D gene ambiguous. This CDR3 comprises 13 residues. V was shortened by 1 base and J by 5 bases, with 9 bases between the two germline ends. In germline, CDR1 is SGHRS, CDR2 YFSETQ. In DNA form, the CDR3 reads TGCGCCAGCAGCTTGTGGTATATAACTGAAGCTTTCTTT. It is translated as CASSLWYITEAFF.

Ten or more counts support this clonotype. The V gene is TRBV5-1, the J gene TRBJ1-2; no reliable D call. From germline, CDR1 is SGHRS and CDR2 YFSETQ. The CDR3 runs 14 residues. V was pared by 0 bases and J by 2 bases, with 8 bases between. CDR3 region: CASSLVPGNYGYTF. The CDR3 coding sequence is TGCGCCAGCAGCTTGGTTCCAGGAAACTATGGCTACACCTTC.

The chain joins TRBV11-1 to TRBJ2-7; perhaps D is TRBD1 or TRBD2 (6 bases each). With the DNA end fitting TRBJ2-5 better, the J assignment may be wrong. This CDR3 contains 16 residues. The germline CDR1 and CDR2 sequences are SGHAT and FQDESV (reference sequence). CDR3 nucleotide sequence: TGTGCCAGCAGCTTGACGTCGGGGGCGAGGGGAGAGACCCAGTACTTC. Encoded protein: CASSLTSGARGETQYF.

Comment on this clonotype: A junction end diverges from the germline sequence, so it may reflect a read error. The rearrangement links TRBV7-2 to TRBJ2-1; D not resolved. CDR3 size: 14 residues. Germline-derived CDR1 and CDR2 are SGHTA and FQGNSA. Written as DNA, the CDR3 is TGTGCCAGCATCTTAAGGTCAGGTGAGGATGAGCAGTTCTTC. Its protein is CASILRSGEDEQFF.

This clonotype was recorded once. This chain joins TRBV6-2 or TRBV6-3 and TRBJ2-1; a weak D match, TRBD2 (5 bases). The CDR3 extends over 15 amino acids. V was pared by 6 bases and J by 8 bases, with 20 bases between. Germline values: CDR1 MNHEY, CDR2 SVGEGT. Here the CDR3 reads CASSSHTTSLHEQFF. The CDR3 DNA follows: TGTGCCAGCAGCTCCCACACTACTAGTCTCCATGAGCAGTTCTTC.

This clonotype has only a few counts. DNA of the CDR3: TGCAGTGCCCTTCCTCCGGCCAGGGCTTATGGCTACACCTTC. Its translation is CSALPPARAYGYTF. J is TRBJ1-2 and V is TRBV20-1; D may be TRBD1 (5 bases). The CDR3 sequence is 14 residues long. Germline loops: CDR1 DFQATT, CDR2 SNEGSKA (reference sequence). V was cut by 6 bases and J by 5 bases, with 19 bases left in between.

The rearrangement links TRBV5-1 to TRBJ1-2; no firm D call. Germline V gene data show CDR1 as SGHRS and CDR2 as YFSETQ. The CDR3 consists of 15 residues. V lost 1 base and J 2 bases, leaving 12 bases between the germline ends. The DNA for the CDR3 is TGCGCCAGCAGCTTGATCACCGGGTGGAACTATGGCTACACCTTC. This codes for CASSLITGWNYGYTF. The full variable domain, completed using reference TRBV5-1 and TRBJ1-2, is KAGVTQTPRYLIKTRGQQVTLSCSPISGHRSVSWYQQTPGQGLQFLFEYFSETQRNKGNFPGRFSGRQFSNSRSEMNVSTLELGDSALYLCASSLITGWNYGYTFGSGTRLTVV.

The genes are TRBV27 and TRBJ2-7, with D unresolved. The V end was cut by 2 bases, the J end by 0 bases, with 11 bases between. This CDR3 region has 15 residues. CDR1 MNHEY and CDR2 SMNVEV come from the germline V gene (reference sequence). CDR3 DNA sequence: TGTGCCAGCAGTTTAAAGGCGGAAAGCTCCTACGAGCAGTACTTC. This encodes CASSLKAESSYEQYF.

The rearrangement links TRBV20-1 to TRBJ2-1, with D possibly being TRBD1 (5 bases). V lost 6 bases and J lost 7, with 16 bases in between. CDR3 length: 13 amino acids. CDR1 is DFQATT and CDR2 is SNEGSKA in the germline V gene (reference sequence). CDR3 protein: CSAQTWGRNEQFF. CDR3 nucleotide sequence: TGCAGTGCCCAGACGTGGGGCAGGAATGAGCAGTTCTTC.

This clonotype was picked up a small number of times. The chain uses TRBV28 and TRBJ1-6, with no clear D. The CDR3 length is 13 residues. V lost 2 bases and J 8 bases, leaving 7 bases between the germline ends. The V gene's germline CDR1 is MDHEN and CDR2 SYDVKM. The CDR3 reads CASSLSSDSPLHF. In nucleotides, the CDR3 is TGTGCCAGCAGTTTAAGCAGTGATTCACCCCTCCACTTT. Full variable domain (remainder filled in from reference TRBV28 and TRBJ1-6): DVKVTQSSRYLVKRTGEKVFLECVQDMDHENMFWYRQDPGLGLRLIYFSYDVKMKEKGDIPEGYSVSREKKERFSLILESASTNQTSMYLCASSLSSDSPLHFGNGTRLTVT.

DNA for the CDR3: TGCAGCGTCAATACAGGGGGCCAAAATCAGCCCCAGCATTTT. This gives the protein CSVNTGGQNQPQHF. The rearrangement joins TRBV29-1 to TRBJ1-5; 9 positions agree with TRBD1. Trimming removed 6 bases from V and 4 bases from J; junction bases left unmatched: 7. The CDR3 contains 14 residues. CDR1 and CDR2 from the germline V gene are SQVTM and ANQGSEA.

There are a few counts of this clonotype. The chain couples TRBV5-1 to TRBJ2-7; 9 nucleotides agree with TRBD1. The germline gives CDR1 SGHRS, CDR2 YFSETQ. CDR3 length equals 14 residues. V shed 4 bases and J 3 bases; nucleotides not matched to a gene: 5. This CDR3 reads CASSRTGVDYEQYF. The CDR3 DNA follows: TGCGCCAGCAGCCGGACAGGGGTTGACTACGAGCAGTACTTC.

V gene TRBV2 combines with J gene TRBJ1-2; the D is unclear. The CDR3 has 15 residues. V gave up 6 bases and J gave up 5 bases, with 19 bases separating them. Germline CDR1 SNHLY, CDR2 FYNNEI. The CDR3 DNA sequence: TGTGCCAGCAGGCCCTCGGGCGGCCTTATTTATGGCTACACCTTC. Its translation is CASRPSGGLIYGYTF. The variable domain in full, with the rest retrieved from reference TRBV2 and TRBJ1-2, is EPEVTQTPSHQVTQMGQEVILRCVPISNHLYFYWYRQILGQKVEFLVSFYNNEISEKSEIFDDQFSVERPDGSNFTLKIRSTKLEDSAMYFCASRPSGGLIYGYTFGSGTRLTVV.

This clonotype was found a few times. This chain links TRBV20-1 with TRBJ2-1; 10 bases are a match to TRBD2. CDR3 size: 18 residues. The junction had 13 bases not matched to a gene; V was cut back by 0 bases and J by 5 bases. Germline V gene data show CDR1 as DFQATT and CDR2 as SNEGSKA (reference sequence). In DNA, the CDR3 is TGCAGTGCTAGAGATCCGGCTAGCGGGGGTAATATGGACAATGAGCAGTTCTTC. Translating gives CSARDPASGGNMDNEQFF.

The V and J genes are TRBV28 and TRBJ1-5; D not resolved. V lost 2 bases and J 9 bases, leaving 14 bases between the germline ends. The CDR3 is made up of 14 amino acids. The germline gives CDR1 MDHEN, CDR2 SYDVKM. The CDR3: CASSLTPSTSPQHF. The CDR3 DNA follows: TGTGCCAGCAGTTTAACCCCCTCGACCTCGCCCCAGCATTTT.

The rearrangement joins TRBV6-5 to TRBJ2-3; 13 bases are shared with TRBD2. The CDR3 is 17 residues long. CDR1 is MNHEY, CDR2 SVGAGI, per germline. After removal of 1 base from V and 0 bases from J, the junction contained 1 base not matched to a gene. The CDR3: CASSYWTSGGSTDTQYF. The CDR3 DNA reads as TGTGCCAGCAGTTACTGGACTAGCGGGGGTAGCACAGATACGCAGTATTTT.

This chain joins TRBV7-2 and TRBJ2-7; D tentatively reads TRBD1 or TRBD2 (5 bases each). The V gene lost 5 bases and the J gene lost 3 bases, with 17 bases spanning the gap. Germline CDR1 reads SGHTA; CDR2 reads FQGNSA. This CDR3 has 15 amino acids. The CDR3 coding sequence is TGTGCCAGCAGCCCCGGTCCGTGGGGGAGCTACGAGCAGTACTTC. Amino acids: CASSPGPWGSYEQYF. Together with reference TRBV7-2 and TRBJ2-7, the CDR3 gives the full variable domain: GAGVSQSPSNKVTEKGKDVELRCDPISGHTALYWYRQSLGQGLEFLIYFQGNSAPDKSGLPSDRFSAERTGGSVSTLTIQRTQQEDSAVYLCASSPGPWGSYEQYFGPGTRLTVT.

The rearrangement joins TRBV6-6 to TRBJ1-5; D remains unclear. This CDR3 has 14 amino acids. Germline values: CDR1 MNHNY, CDR2 SVGAGI (reference sequence). The CDR3 DNA follows: TGTGTCTCTGGGCAGACATATAGCAATCAGCCCCAGCATTTT. Its protein is CVSGQTYSNQPQHF.

The chain combines TRBV4-1 with TRBJ2-3; the D gene is possibly TRBD2 (6 bases). The CDR3 sequence is 15 residues long. V was trimmed by 4 bases and J by 0 bases, leaving 11 bases between them. The germline CDR1 and CDR2 sequences are MGHRA and YSYEKL. DNA for the CDR3: TGCGCCAGCAGCCGCGGGGAAGGGAGCACAGATACGCAGTATTTT. The encoded protein is CASSRGEGSTDTQYF.

V is TRBV5-8 and J is TRBJ2-7; 12 bases are a match to TRBD2. This CDR3 has 13 residues. Germline lookup yields CDR1 SGHTS and CDR2 YDEGEE. J gave up 7 bases and V 4 bases, and 3 bases lay outside the gene matches. The CDR3 region has the DNA TGTGCCAGCAGCCGACTAGCGGGGGCTGAGCAGTACTTC. Amino acids: CASSRLAGAEQYF.

This clonotype has only a few counts. The genes are TRBV7-2 and TRBJ2-5; 10 nucleotides match TRBD2. The germline gives CDR1 SGHTA, CDR2 FQGNSA. Unmatched junction bases numbered 4, after V lost 8 bases and J lost 4 bases. The CDR3 is 13 amino acids. The DNA for the CDR3 is TGTGCCAGCGAGCGGGGGGGAGGAGAGACCCAGTACTTC. Translation: CASERGGGETQYF. Full variable domain (missing parts from reference TRBV7-2 and TRBJ2-5): GAGVSQSPSNKVTEKGKDVELRCDPISGHTALYWYRQSLGQGLEFLIYFQGNSAPDKSGLPSDRFSAERTGGSVSTLTIQRTQQEDSAVYLCASERGGGETQYFGPGTRLLVL.

A remark on this clonotype: Germline and junction disagree at one end, which may indicate a read error. V gene TRBV7-9 combines with J gene TRBJ2-3; no firm D call. The CDR3 is 12 residues long. CDR1 is SEHNR, CDR2 FQNEAQ, per germline (reference sequence). The CDR3, as DNA: TGTGCCAGCAGCCCTCTATGGGATACGAAGTATTTT. Protein sequence: CASSPLWDTKYF.

The chain carries TRBV13 and TRBJ2-1; the D gene is possibly TRBD1 (6 bases). CDR1 is PRHDT, CDR2 FYEKMQ, per germline (reference sequence). This CDR3 comprises 17 residues. Trimming pared 3 bases from V and 2 bases from J, leaving 17 bases between. The CDR3 here is CASSFEGATGTYNEQFF. The CDR3 DNA sequence: TGTGCCAGCAGCTTTGAGGGCGCGACAGGAACCTACAATGAGCAGTTCTTC.

This sequence joins TRBV19 and TRBJ2-4; 10 positions match TRBD1. The assigned J gene may be wrong: the sequence end matches TRBJ2-7 better. This CDR3 region has 16 residues. Per germline, CDR1 LNHDA and CDR2 SQIVND (reference sequence). CDR3 sequence (DNA): TGTGCCAGTAGTATAGATCCGGGACAGGGGAGCTACGAGCAGTACTTC. As protein: CASSIDPGQGSYEQYF.

This chain links TRBV4-1 with TRBJ1-2; D gene uncertain. Germline values: CDR1 MGHRA, CDR2 YSYEKL. The V end lost 2 bases, the J end lost 3 bases, and 13 bases lay between the germline ends. The CDR3 is 15 amino acids. In DNA form, the CDR3 reads TGCGCCAGCAGCCAAAGTGCAGAGGTGGACTATGGCTACACCTTC. Amino acids: CASSQSAEVDYGYTF.